This T cell receptor (beta chain) appears in the sequencing data of a study of cytomegalovirus exposure and HLA in healthy donors. As for this clone: Its antigen remains unidentified.

Sequencing was performed with immunoSEQ multiplex PCR; in TCRdb, only in-frame clones are kept and a portion is missing. The sample lists 90,000 to 100,000 clones; around 88% were seen once. Study results and caveats: Diagnosis of cytomegalovirus status made by the classifier reportedly showed high specificity and sensitivity. There were 150 or so TCR beta chains listed as cytomegalovirus-associated. Researchers reported that three CMV-associated chains were confirmed in vitro as CMV antigen-specific.

CDR3 length: 14 amino acids. Looked up from germline, CDR1 is SGHAT and CDR2 is FQNNGV. V was clipped by 5 bases and J by 5 bases, with 12 bases between them. This receptor was obtained from a woman aged 30 to 39 in good health and CMV-seronegative. The material sequenced was PBMCs. The chain employs TRBV11-2 and TRBJ1-4; D uncertain. CDR3 coding DNA: TGTGCCAGCAGCCCCCAGGCCGTCAATGAAAAACTGTTTTTT. Residues: CASSPQAVNEKLFF.